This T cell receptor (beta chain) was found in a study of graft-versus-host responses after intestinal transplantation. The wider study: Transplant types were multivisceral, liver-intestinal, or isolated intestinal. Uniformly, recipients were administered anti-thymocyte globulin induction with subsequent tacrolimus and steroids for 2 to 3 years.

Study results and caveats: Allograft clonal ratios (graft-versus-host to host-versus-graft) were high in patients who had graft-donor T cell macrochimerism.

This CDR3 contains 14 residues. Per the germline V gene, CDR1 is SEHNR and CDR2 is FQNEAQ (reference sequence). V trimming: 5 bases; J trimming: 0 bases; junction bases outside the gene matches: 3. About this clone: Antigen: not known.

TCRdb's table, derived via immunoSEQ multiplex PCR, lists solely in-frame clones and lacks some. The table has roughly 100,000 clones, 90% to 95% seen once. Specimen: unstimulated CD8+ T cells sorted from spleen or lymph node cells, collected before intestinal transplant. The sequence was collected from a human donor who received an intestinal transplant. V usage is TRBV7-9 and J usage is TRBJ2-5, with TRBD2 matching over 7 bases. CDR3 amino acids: CASSPSGYQETQYF. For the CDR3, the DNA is TGTGCCAGCAGCCCTAGCGGTTACCAAGAGACCCAGTACTTC.